A selection of T cell receptor beta chains follows, all from one sample in a study of T cells in Graves' hyperthyroidism and ophthalmopathy. MiXCR was run by TCRdb on the multiplex PCR reads, yielding one entry per CDR3 protein. The data show 450,000 to 500,000 distinct CDR3 sequences, roughly 23% seen once. The source material was blood. All receptors come from a woman between 65 and 79 years old with Graves' ophthalmopathy. The CDR3 runs from the conserved cysteine through the conserved F or W. A D gene is named only where the DNA matches it firmly. Clone size appears in some rows only: once, few, many, or a class for an expanded clone.

>TRBJ1-2|TRBV28|TRBD1|NA
CASRGQGAEGYTF
TGTGCCAGCCGGGGACAGGGGGCGGAAGGCTACACCTTC
>TRBJ1-1|TRBV5-1|NA|NA
CASSPQARVGTEAFF
TGCGCCAGCAGCCCCCAGGCGAGGGTGGGCACTGAAGCTTTCTTT
>TRBJ2-3|TRBV20-1|TRBD2|NA
CSARDSGTASGRVDTQYF
TGCAGTGCTAGAGATTCGGGGACTGCTAGCGGGAGGGTAGATACGCAGTATTTT
>TRBJ2-7|TRBV20-1|TRBD2|few
CSARSAGRATYEQYF
TGCAGTGCTAGATCAGCAGGGAGGGCGACCTACGAGCAGTACTTC
>TRBJ1-2|TRBV28|NA|many
CASSLRGSSYGYTF
TGTGCCAGCAGTTTACGGGGCAGCTCCTATGGCTACACCTTC
>TRBJ1-1|TRBV11-2|NA|once
CAGSLGGVSTEAFF
TGTGCCGGCAGCTTAGGTGGGGTTTCCACTGAAGCTTTCTTT
>TRBJ1-5|TRBV6-1|TRBD1|few
CASAQGASQPQHF
TGTGCCAGCGCCCAGGGGGCGAGTCAGCCCCAGCATTTT
>TRBJ2-7|TRBV11-2|TRBD1|many
CASSQDRGPYEQYF
TGTGCCAGCAGCCAGGACAGGGGGCCCTACGAGCAGTACTTC
>TRBJ2-2|TRBV7-6|TRBD2|many
CASSLGLSGSADTGELFF
TGTGCCAGCAGCTTAGGCCTTAGCGGGAGCGCGGACACCGGGGAGCTGTTTTTT
>TRBJ2-5|TRBV25-1|NA|NA
CASVEETQYF
TGTGCCAGCGTAGAGGAGACCCAGTACTTC
>TRBJ2-3|TRBV29-1|NA|NA
CSVAARFTDTQYF
TGCAGCGTGGCGGCACGGTTCACAGATACGCAGTATTTT
>TRBJ2-3|TRBV7-2|NA|many
CASSLAHNAADTQYF
TGTGCCAGCAGCTTAGCCCACAATGCTGCAGATACGCAGTATTTT
>TRBJ1-2|TRBV25-1|NA|NA
CASSGLNYGYTF
TGTGCCAGCAGTGGGCTTAACTATGGCTACACCTTC
>TRBJ2-1|TRBV29-1|TRBD1|NA
CSVSAGTGGFNEQFF
TGCAGCGTATCAGCGGGGACAGGGGGCTTCAATGAGCAGTTCTTC
>TRBJ2-7|TRBV20-1|TRBD2|NA
CSATTGTSGSSFSYEQYF
TGCAGTGCTACGACAGGGACTAGCGGGAGTAGTTTCTCCTACGAGCAGTACTTC
>TRBJ2-4|TRBV5-4|NA|NA
CASSLWGVNIQYF
TGTGCCAGCAGCTTATGGGGGGTAAACATTCAGTACTTC
>TRBJ2-5|TRBV7-2|NA|many
CASSFSETQYF
TGTGCCAGCAGCTTCTCAGAGACCCAGTACTTC
>TRBJ1-4|TRBV5-1|NA|many
CASSGGRGEKLFF
TGCGCCAGCAGCGGCGGCAGGGGTGAAAAACTGTTTTTT
>TRBJ2-3|TRBV6-1|TRBD2|few
CASSDLASGRADTQYF
TGTGCCAGCAGTGATTTAGCTAGCGGGAGAGCAGATACGCAGTATTTT
>TRBJ1-2|TRBV7-2|NA|many
CASSPQPLWGYTF
TGTGCCAGCAGCCCCCAGCCCCTGTGGGGCTACACCTTC
>TRBJ1-2|TRBV11-2|TRBD1|few
CASSKDRGYGYTF
TGTGCCAGCAGCAAAGACAGGGGGTACGGCTACACCTTC
>TRBJ1-6|TRBV6-1|TRBD1|NA
CASKRQGVLPSPLHF
TGTGCCAGCAAACGACAGGGGGTTCTTCCTTCACCCCTCCACTTT
>TRBJ2-2|TRBV20-1|NA|few
CSAPRGTGELFF
TGCAGTGCTCCCCGGGGTACCGGGGAGCTGTTTTTT
>TRBJ1-2|TRBV12-5|TRBD1|few
CASGSGTGADNYGYTF
TGTGCTAGTGGTTCTGGGACAGGGGCCGATAACTATGGCTACACCTTC
>TRBJ2-1|TRBV7-9|TRBD2|few
CASSTRTSGSSYNEQFF
TGTGCCAGCAGCACACGGACTAGCGGTAGCTCCTACAATGAGCAGTTCTTC
>TRBJ2-2|TRBV12-5|NA|many
CASGLVRVGTGELFF
TGTGCTAGTGGTTTGGTTCGGGTGGGGACCGGGGAGCTGTTTTTT
>TRBJ2-1|TRBV20-1|NA|NA
CSAREGSTNKEQFF
TGCAGTGCTCGAGAGGGGTCAACGAACAAGGAGCAGTTCTTC